The present T cell receptor beta chain was sequenced within a study of T cell responses to AZD1222 COVID-19 vaccine. About the study: Pooled together were second doses at about 4 or about 12 weeks. Whole-study results and caveats: Reportedly, nearly half of unique spike TCRs recognized epitopes outside B.1.351/B.1.1.7 mutations. In a largely white British group with more females than males, clonal diversity was possibly underestimated. Two doses of AZD1222 preceded a rise in Spike-specific TCR breadth and depth.

Germline V gene lookup returns CDR1 LGHNA and CDR2 YSLEER. The CDR3 runs to 15 residues. The V gene end was trimmed by 3 bases and the J gene end by 0 bases; junction bases not matched to a gene: 4. Turning to this clone: Antigen specificity is unknown.

TCRdb's copy holds only in-frame clones and misses some; the assay was immunoSEQ multiplex PCR. Of 100,000 to 150,000 clones in the sample, 88% were seen once. This specimen was peripheral blood, taken on day 0 of AZD1222 vaccination. The chain uses TRBV4-3 and TRBJ1-2, with TRBD1 matching 7 bases. The receptor was derived from an adult in good health. CDR3 bases: TGCGCCAGCAGCCAGAGACAGGGATCTAACTATGGCTACACCTTC. Amino acid sequence: CASSQRQGSNYGYTF.